This passage covers 20 T cell receptor beta chains from one sample sequenced in a study of spatial heterogeneity in lung cancer. Sample time point: sample taken at primary tumor resection. Unsorted whole RNA of tumor, nontumor lung or frozen PBMC was sequenced. TCRdb passed the 5' RACE reads through MiXCR, listing each CDR3 protein once. Of around 10,000 distinct CDR3 sequences in the sample, around 3.5% are singletons; the top ten hold 52%. This sample comprised PBMCs, obtained at surgery. The receptors shown here come from a female donor with early-stage non-small cell lung cancer.

This clonotype has ten or more counts. Being off target in a library aimed at alpha chains, this beta chain has a size of little meaning. The chain has TRBV9 and TRBJ2-2, with TRBD2 identical over 12 bases. V lost 0 bases, J lost 5 bases, and 5 bases stayed unmatched. The CDR3 sequence is 17 residues long. Germline CDR1 is SGDLS and CDR2 is YYNGEE. The CDR3 DNA reads TGTGCCAGCAGCGTAGGACCCGGGACTAGCGGGACCGGGGAGCTGTTTTTT. This translates into CASSVGPGTSGTGELFF. The variable domain in full, completed from reference TRBV9 and TRBJ2-2, reads DSGVTQTPKHLITATGQRVTLRCSPRSGDLSVYWYQQSLDQGLQFLIQYYNGEERAKGNILERFSAQQFPDLHSELNLSSLELGDSALYFCASSVGPGTSGTGELFFGEGSRLTVL.

This clonotype was seen at least ten times. This beta chain appears as a stray read in a library generated for alpha chains; its size is not informative. The gene calls are TRBV6-2 or TRBV6-3 and TRBJ1-6; 7 bases are shared with TRBD1. V shed 6 bases, J shed 10 bases, and the junction held 9 bases outside the gene matches. Germline assignment: CDR1 MNHEY and CDR2 SVGEGT. This CDR3 has 14 residues. CDR3 in DNA: TGTGCCAGCAGACAGCGACAGGGATACTCACCCCTCCACTTT. Translation gives CASRQRQGYSPLHF.

This clonotype is termed medium-sized. This beta chain came through as a stray read in a library set up for alpha chains, and its size says little. The chain joins TRBV7-9 to TRBJ2-1, with TRBD2 as a possible D gene (6 bases). Germline V CDR1 and CDR2: SEHNR, FQNEAQ (reference sequence). Deletions cut 5 bases from V and 10 bases from J, with 24 bases between. This CDR3 has 16 amino acids. CDR3 loop: CASSPLAATSHAEQFF. CDR3 DNA: TGTGCCAGCAGCCCCTTAGCGGCAACCTCCCACGCGGAGCAGTTCTTC.

This clonotype was counted many times. The library was designed around alpha chains, so this beta chain is a stray read whose abundance carries little weight. The chain joins TRBV5-4 to TRBJ2-1; 10 positions agree with TRBD2. Germline values: CDR1 SGHNT, CDR2 YYREEE (reference sequence). This CDR3 spans 13 amino acids. The junction had 5 bases not matched to a gene; V was cut back by 5 bases and J by 9 bases. CDR3 residues: CASRLAGSGEQFF. CDR3 nucleotide sequence: TGTGCCAGCAGACTAGCGGGATCCGGTGAGCAGTTCTTC.

This clonotype was recorded many times. This beta chain came through as a stray read in a library set up for alpha chains, and its size says little. This chain uses TRBV30 with TRBJ1-4; D gene unclear. The germline gives CDR1 GTSNPN, CDR2 SVGIG (reference sequence). Trimming stripped 3 bases from V and 8 bases from J, with 10 bases between. This CDR3 has 12 amino acids. CDR3 protein: CAWSVPAEKLFF. CDR3 DNA: TGTGCCTGGAGCGTCCCAGCGGAAAAACTGTTTTTT. Looking up the rest from reference TRBV30 and TRBJ1-4 gives the full variable domain: SQTIHQWPATLVQPVGSPLSLECTVEGTSNPNLYWYRQAAGRGLQLLFYSVGIGQISSEVPQNLSASRPQDRQFILSSKKLLLSDSGFYLCAWSVPAEKLFFGSGTQLSVL.

This clonotype was seen a handful of times. This beta chain slipped into a library made for alpha chains as a stray read, so its size is not meaningful. The genes are TRBV7-6 and TRBJ2-2, with TRBD2 matching over 10 bases. This CDR3 region has 15 residues. The germline V gene has CDR1 SGHVS and CDR2 FNYEAQ. V gave up 4 bases and J gave up 1 base; unmatched junction bases: 0. CDR3 nucleotide sequence: TGTGCCAGCAGCTCTAGCGGGGGGAACACCGGGGAGCTGTTTTTT. This translates into CASSSSGGNTGELFF.

As for this clonotype: This beta chain lies outside the target of a library built for alpha chains; its clone size means little. CDR3 amino acids: CASSLSLGTGSGPQHF. CDR3 bases: TGTGCCAGCAGTCTGTCATTAGGGACAGGGTCCGGGCCCCAGCATTTT. The chain is built from TRBV27 and TRBJ1-5; 9 nucleotides align to TRBD1. The CDR3 length is 16 residues. Losses at the gene ends were 5 bases for V and 9 bases for J; bases not matched to a gene: 14. The germline V gene has CDR1 MNHEY and CDR2 SMNVEV (reference sequence).

This clonotype is judged medium-sized. A library prepared for alpha chains yielded this beta chain as an off-target read; its size is of little meaning. The V call is TRBV19, the J call TRBJ2-7; tentatively, D is TRBD1 or TRBD2 (6 bases each). CDR3 length equals 12 residues. The V gene lost 4 bases and the J gene lost 5 bases, with 9 bases spanning the gap. Per germline, CDR1 LNHDA and CDR2 SQIVND (reference sequence). CDR3 coding DNA: TGTGCCAGTAGTAACCGGGGGCACGAGCAGTACTTC. The encoded protein is CASSNRGHEQYF.

Concerning this clonotype: Being off target in a library aimed at alpha chains, this beta chain has a size of little meaning. CDR3 coding DNA: TGCAGTGCTACCGGGACAGGGGGATTAGATGAGCAGTTCTTC. Translated, it gives CSATGTGGLDEQFF. The chain recombines TRBV20-1 with TRBJ2-1; 11 bases map to TRBD1. J gave up 8 bases and V 4 bases, and 7 bases lay outside the gene matches. There are 14 residues in the CDR3. Germline CDR1 and CDR2: DFQATT and SNEGSKA (reference sequence).

To note about this clonotype: A library prepared for alpha chains yielded this beta chain as an off-target read; its size is of little meaning. This sequence joins TRBV4-1 and TRBJ2-4, with 8 bases fitting TRBD2. J gave up 11 bases and V 0 bases, and 9 bases lay outside the gene matches. The CDR3 spans 15 residues. Germline CDR1 MGHRA, CDR2 YSYEKL. As DNA, the CDR3 is TGCGCCAGCAGCCAAGATTGGGGACTAGGAGGAGTTCAGTACTTC. This sequence encodes CASSQDWGLGGVQYF.

This clonotype was detected many times. This beta chain turned up in a library designed for alpha chains; as an off-target read, its abundance says little. The J gene is TRBJ2-5, the V gene TRBV2; TRBD2 matches 11 bases. The CDR3 has 14 residues. Looked up from germline, CDR1 is SNHLY and CDR2 is FYNNEI. V gave up 6 bases and J gave up 7 bases; unmatched junction bases: 7. CDR3 nucleotide sequence: TGTGCCAGCAGAGGGACTAGCGGCTCGGGGACCCAGTACTTC. Protein sequence: CASRGTSGSGTQYF.

This clonotype was detected many times. In a library made to pick up alpha chains, this beta chain is a stray read with a size that means little. This rearrangement joins TRBV5-4 to TRBJ2-7; 8 nucleotides match TRBD2. Per the germline V gene, CDR1 is SGHNT and CDR2 is YYREEE (reference sequence). The CDR3 extends over 15 amino acids. Germline trimming cut 4 bases from V and 5 bases from J; bases unmatched to any gene: 11. Written as DNA, the CDR3 is TGTGCCAGCAGCATCAAAGCGGGAGTCGACAACGAGCAGTACTTC. It codes for CASSIKAGVDNEQYF. The whole variable domain, remainder taken from reference TRBV5-4 and TRBJ2-7, is ETGVTQSPTHLIKTRGQQVTLRCSSQSGHNTVSWYQQALGQGPQFIFQYYREEENGRGNFPPRFSGLQFPNYSSELNVNALELDDSALYLCASSIKAGVDNEQYFGPGTRLTVT.

In this sample, this clonotype turned up many times. This beta chain is an off-target read within a library intended for alpha chains, so its frequency means little. The chain employs TRBV4-2 and TRBJ2-1; D gene unclear. The CDR3 loop spans 15 amino acids. Between the trimmed V and J ends, which lost 0 bases and 4 bases, there was a span of 10 bases. Germline-derived CDR1 and CDR2 are LGHNA and YNFKEQ. The DNA for the CDR3 is TGTGCCAGCAGCCAAGACTTCAGCGCGTACAATGAGCAGTTCTTC. This codes for CASSQDFSAYNEQFF.

Comments on this clonotype: This beta chain is an off-target read within a library intended for alpha chains, so its frequency means little. This chain connects TRBV20-1 to TRBJ2-7; D call uncertain. The V gene lost 0 bases and the J gene lost 0 bases, with 9 bases spanning the gap. This CDR3 spans 14 amino acids. Germline V gene lookup returns CDR1 DFQATT and CDR2 SNEGSKA (reference sequence). The CDR3 here is CSARESGLSYEQYF. CDR3 bases: TGCAGTGCTAGAGAGTCCGGGCTCTCCTACGAGCAGTACTTC.

This clonotype has at least ten counts. Found in a library prepared for alpha chains, this beta chain is an off-target read, and its abundance has little meaning. The chain links TRBV11-2 to TRBJ2-1; TRBD1 might be the D (6 bases). This CDR3 region has 15 residues. Germline V gene lookup returns CDR1 SGHAT and CDR2 FQNNGV. The germline V and J ends were trimmed by 1 base and 6 bases, with 13 bases remaining between them. CDR3 nucleotides: TGTGCCAGCAGCTTAGTCCTACAGGGTAGCAATGAGCAGTTCTTC. Amino acid sequence: CASSLVLQGSNEQFF.

This clonotype appeared many times. The library was designed around alpha chains, so this beta chain is a stray read whose abundance carries little weight. The CDR3 here is CSARPLRTTDTQYF. The CDR3 DNA is TGCAGTGCTAGGCCACTACGAACCACAGATACGCAGTATTTT. The genes are TRBV20-1 and TRBJ2-3; D unclear. The CDR3 length is 14 residues. CDR1 and CDR2 from the germline V gene are DFQATT and SNEGSKA (reference sequence). Trimming took 3 bases from V and 2 from J, leaving 12 bases between them.

On this clonotype itself: The size of this beta chain means little, since it is a stray read in a library made for alpha chains. The V call is TRBV28, the J call TRBJ2-1, with D perhaps matching TRBD2 (6 bases). There are 15 residues in the CDR3. Germline V gene lookup returns CDR1 MDHEN and CDR2 SYDVKM. V was trimmed by 3 bases and J by 2 bases, leaving 11 bases between them. Here the CDR3 reads CASSLGGDTYNEQFF. In nucleotides, the CDR3 is TGTGCCAGCAGTTTGGGCGGGGATACCTACAATGAGCAGTTCTTC.

A remark on this clonotype: In a library made to pick up alpha chains, this beta chain is a stray read with a size that means little. The rearrangement uses TRBV7-9 and TRBJ2-1; 7 bases are shared with TRBD1. This CDR3 comprises 13 residues. Germline CDR1 is SEHNR and CDR2 is FQNEAQ (reference sequence). V dropped 3 bases and J dropped 9; count of bases not matched to a gene: 5. The CDR3 bases are TGTGCCAGCAGCTTCGACAGGGTCGGTGAGCAGTTCTTC. Encoded protein: CASSFDRVGEQFF.

Many counts were recorded for this clonotype. In a library made to pick up alpha chains, this beta chain is a stray read with a size that means little. The chain recombines TRBV2 with TRBJ2-7; 12 bases match TRBD2. V shed 8 bases, J shed 3 bases, and the junction held 2 bases outside the gene matches. CDR1 is SNHLY and CDR2 is FYNNEI in the germline V gene. CDR3 length: 13 residues. CDR3 bases: TGTGCCAGCCAGACTAGCGGGGGCTACGAGCAGTACTTC. It specifies CASQTSGGYEQYF.

This clonotype showed up many times. The size of this beta chain means little, since it is a stray read in a library made for alpha chains. The rearrangement links TRBV7-2 to TRBJ1-5, with D possibly being TRBD1 (5 bases). V was clipped by 3 bases and J by 8 bases, with 11 bases between them. The CDR3 loop spans 13 amino acids. Germline assignment: CDR1 SGHTA and CDR2 FQGNSA. The CDR3 bases are TGTGCCAGCAGCTTTGGGGGAAAGGAGCCCCAGCATTTT. It codes for CASSFGGKEPQHF.